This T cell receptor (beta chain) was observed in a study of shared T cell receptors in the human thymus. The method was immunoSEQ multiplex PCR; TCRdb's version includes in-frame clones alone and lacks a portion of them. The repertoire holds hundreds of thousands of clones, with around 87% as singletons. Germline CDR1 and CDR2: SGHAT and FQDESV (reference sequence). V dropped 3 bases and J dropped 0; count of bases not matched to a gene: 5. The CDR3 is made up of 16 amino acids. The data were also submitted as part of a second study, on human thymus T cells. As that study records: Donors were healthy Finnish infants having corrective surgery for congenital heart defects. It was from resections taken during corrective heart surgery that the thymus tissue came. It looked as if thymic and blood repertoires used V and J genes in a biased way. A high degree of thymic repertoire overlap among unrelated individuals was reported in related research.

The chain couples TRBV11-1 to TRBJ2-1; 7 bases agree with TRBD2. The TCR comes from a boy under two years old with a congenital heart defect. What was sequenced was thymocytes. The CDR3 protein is CASSFTLADSYNEQFF. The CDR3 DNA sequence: TGTGCCAGCAGCTTTACCCTAGCGGACTCCTACAATGAGCAGTTCTTC.